The 30 T cell receptor beta chains below come from one sample, sequenced in a study of blood T cell repertoires in COVID-19. The assay was immunoSEQ multiplex PCR, and TCRdb's table has in-frame clones only and misses some. The repertoire consists of 70,000 or so clones, with around three quarters occurring once and the leading ten covering about a third. The sequencing input was peripheral blood. The receptors derive from a woman between 65 and 79 years old with acute or convalescent COVID-19.

Comments on this clone: Other DNA sequences in the same sample also yield this CDR3. This rearrangement joins TRBV24-1 to TRBJ1-2, with 9 bases lining up with TRBD1. Germline V gives CDR1 KGHDR, CDR2 SFDVKD. This CDR3 has 15 amino acids. Unmatched junction bases numbered 4, after V lost 2 bases and J lost 4 bases. The CDR3 spells CATSDSGTGRYGYTF. Here the CDR3 DNA reads TGTGCCACCAGTGATTCCGGGACAGGGCGCTATGGCTACACCTTC.

The CDR3 loop is CASSVEGPGNYGYTF. CDR3 in DNA: TGTGCCAGCAGCGTAGAAGGCCCGGGGAACTATGGCTACACCTTC. The chain couples TRBV5-5 to TRBJ1-2; D not certain. The CDR3 has 15 residues. The germline V gene encodes CDR1 SGHKS and CDR2 YYEKEE (reference sequence). V was pared by 4 bases and J by 2 bases, with 15 bases between.

The chain employs TRBV16 and TRBJ2-1; 10 nucleotides match TRBD1. From germline, CDR1 is KGHSY and CDR2 FQNENV. The CDR3 loop spans 17 amino acids. The V segment lost 5 bases and the J segment 9 bases; nucleotides outside the gene matches: 16. In nucleotides, the CDR3 is TGTGCCAGCAGCTCAATCTTAGGACAGGGGGTTCGGAGTGAGCAGTTCTTC. Its protein product is CASSSILGQGVRSEQFF.

This clone has more than one count but fewer than ten. The genes are TRBV6-2 or TRBV6-3 and TRBJ2-7; D unclear. From germline, CDR1 is MNHEY and CDR2 SVGEGT. V was pared by 0 bases and J by 0 bases, with 6 bases between. This CDR3 comprises 14 residues. CDR3 nucleotides: TGTGCCAGCAGTTACTCCCCTAGCTCCTACGAGCAGTACTTC. Protein: CASSYSPSSYEQYF.

The CDR3 DNA follows: TGCAGCGCGTTCTATAGGAACACTGAAGCTTTCTTT. The encoded protein is CSAFYRNTEAFF. This chain links TRBV29-1 with TRBJ1-1; no clear D gene. The CDR3 runs to 12 residues. Germline V gene lookup returns CDR1 SQVTM and CDR2 ANQGSEA. Trimming took 7 bases from V and 1 from J, leaving 10 bases between them.

This clone was seen ten or more times. This rearrangement joins TRBV5-1 to TRBJ1-4; 7 bases are a match to TRBD1. Germline V gene sequence: CDR1 SGHRS, CDR2 YFSETQ. The CDR3 contains 15 residues. V lost 4 bases, J lost 3 bases, and 6 bases stayed unmatched. CDR3 in amino acids: CASSVSGTANEKLFF. The DNA for the CDR3 is TGCGCCAGCAGCGTTTCAGGGACAGCTAATGAAAAACTGTTTTTT.

The chain carries TRBV6-1 and TRBJ1-5; no clear D gene. The V and J ends lost 3 bases and 6 bases respectively, with 9 bases between them. Germline values: CDR1 MNHNS, CDR2 SASEGT. CDR3 length: 13 amino acids. CDR3 loop: CASSDGVRQPQHF. CDR3 coding DNA: TGTGCCAGCAGTGATGGTGTGCGTCAGCCCCAGCATTTT.

The V call is TRBV11-2, the J call TRBJ2-1; 14 bases map to TRBD2. This CDR3 spans 15 amino acids. V lost 3 bases to trimming and J lost 6 bases; unmatched junction nucleotides: 1. Germline CDR1 SGHAT, CDR2 FQNNGV. The chain's CDR3 is CASSLGTSGGNEQFF. CDR3 DNA sequence: TGTGCCAGCAGCTTGGGGACTAGCGGGGGCAATGAGCAGTTCTTC.

The V gene is TRBV7-2, the J gene TRBJ2-5, with D possibly being TRBD1 (6 bases). This CDR3 has 16 amino acids. Germline V gene data show CDR1 as SGHTA and CDR2 as FQGNSA. V dropped 5 bases and J dropped 5 bases, with 21 bases sitting between them. CDR3 protein: CASSPGDRGGGETQYF. The CDR3 nucleotides read TGTGCCAGCAGCCCAGGGGATCGTGGGGGCGGGGAGACCCAGTACTTC.

The V call is TRBV19, the J call TRBJ1-1; tentative D call: TRBD1 (6 bases). V lost 6 bases and J lost 6, with 14 bases in between. This CDR3 has 13 residues. Germline assignment: CDR1 LNHDA and CDR2 SQIVND (reference sequence). The CDR3 DNA is TGTGCCAGTAGACCGGACAGCACCCCTGAAGCTTTCTTT. Protein sequence: CASRPDSTPEAFF.

The rearrangement links TRBV29-1 to TRBJ1-1; perhaps TRBD1 as D (5 bases). Trimming took off 6 bases at V and 5 bases at J, with 19 bases between the two ends. This CDR3 comprises 14 residues. Germline loops: CDR1 SQVTM, CDR2 ANQGSEA. The CDR3 loop reads CSVPGEGTRTEAFF. CDR3 DNA: TGCAGCGTCCCTGGGGAGGGGACGAGGACTGAAGCTTTCTTT.

This clone was detected a few times. The chain has TRBV6-5 and TRBJ1-1, with D uncertain. The V gene's germline CDR1 is MNHEY and CDR2 SVGAGI. Trimming took off 2 bases at V and 1 base at J, with 5 bases between the two ends. CDR3 length: 13 residues. Here the CDR3 reads CASSYRRNTEAFF. CDR3 nucleotide sequence: TGTGCCAGCAGTTACAGGAGGAACACTGAAGCTTTCTTT.

The V call is TRBV12-5, the J call TRBJ2-2; D unclear. Germline V gene lookup returns CDR1 LGHNT and CDR2 FRNRAP. This CDR3 region has 16 residues. The V gene lost 6 bases and the J gene lost 6 bases, with 20 bases spanning the gap. The CDR3, as DNA: TGTGCTAGTGGGGCCGCCGGGTCCTACTCCTCCGGGGAGCTGTTTTTT. Residues: CASGAAGSYSSGELFF.

In this sample, this clone turned up a few times. The rearrangement links TRBV2 to TRBJ1-6, with 8 positions matching TRBD1. This CDR3 region has 14 residues. CDR1 is SNHLY, CDR2 FYNNEI, per germline. V was pared by 5 bases and J by 7 bases, with 4 bases of the junction left unmatched. This CDR3 reads CASSTGQGNSPLHF. In DNA, the CDR3 is TGTGCCAGCAGTACAGGACAGGGAAATTCACCCCTCCACTTT.

J is TRBJ2-3 and V is TRBV2; TRBD2 matches 10 bases. From germline, CDR1 is SNHLY and CDR2 FYNNEI. This CDR3 has 15 residues. The ends lost 6 bases at V and 2 bases at J; junction bases unmatched: 5. In DNA, the CDR3 is TGTGCCAGCAGGTTAGGACTAGCGGTCACAGATACGCAGTATTTT. Protein: CASRLGLAVTDTQYF. Variable domain in full (rest from reference TRBV2 and TRBJ2-3): EPEVTQTPSHQVTQMGQEVILRCVPISNHLYFYWYRQILGQKVEFLVSFYNNEISEKSEIFDDQFSVERPDGSNFTLKIRSTKLEDSAMYFCASRLGLAVTDTQYFGPGTRLTVL.

This CDR3 is CASRSNRRNAYEQYF. For the CDR3, the DNA is TGTGCCAGTCGAAGTAATCGCAGAAACGCCTACGAGCAGTACTTC. The V gene is TRBV19, the J gene TRBJ2-7; D unresolved. Germline CDR1 and CDR2: LNHDA and SQIVND (reference sequence). The CDR3 is 15 amino acids. V dropped 8 bases and J dropped 2 bases, with 19 bases sitting between them.

CDR3 bases: TGTGCCAGCAGCCCTCGGGCAGGGGCCAGCTCTGGGGCCAACGTCCTGACTTTC. Its translation: CASSPRAGASSGANVLTF. The chain joins TRBV9 to TRBJ2-6; TRBD1 is a possible D gene (6 bases). This CDR3 is built from 18 residues. From germline, CDR1 is SGDLS and CDR2 YYNGEE. V lost 4 bases and J lost 0, with 17 bases in between.

CDR3 sequence: CASSPRDRGNYGYTF. CDR3 DNA: TGTGCCAGTAGTCCGCGGGACAGGGGGAACTATGGCTACACCTTC. The chain couples TRBV19 to TRBJ1-2, with TRBD1 matching 11 bases. This CDR3 comprises 15 residues. CDR1 LNHDA and CDR2 SQIVND come from the germline V gene (reference sequence). The V and J ends lost 5 bases and 2 bases, in that order; junction bases with no gene match: 4.

The rearrangement joins TRBV28 to TRBJ1-1, with D possibly TRBD1 on 5 matching bases. The germline CDR1 and CDR2 sequences are MDHEN and SYDVKM. The CDR3 consists of 12 residues. The CDR3 sequence is CGYKGMNTEAFF. CDR3 in DNA: TGTGGGTACAAGGGGATGAACACTGAAGCTTTCTTT.

The V and J genes are TRBV6-5 and TRBJ1-5; D is unresolved. The V and J ends lost 6 bases and 2 bases respectively, with 11 bases between them. The CDR3 is 14 residues long. Germline-derived CDR1 and CDR2 are MNHEY and SVGAGI. The CDR3 here is CASSLVLGNQPQHF. DNA for the CDR3: TGTGCCAGCAGCCTTGTCCTCGGCAATCAGCCCCAGCATTTT.

The J gene is TRBJ1-3, the V gene TRBV4-3, with D unresolved. V was trimmed by 0 bases and J by 4 bases, leaving 10 bases between them. Germline V gene lookup returns CDR1 LGHNA and CDR2 YSLEER. There are 15 residues in the CDR3. The CDR3 spells CASSQDSLAGNTIYF. DNA of the CDR3: TGCGCCAGCAGCCAAGATTCCCTGGCCGGAAACACCATATATTTT.

The V call is TRBV19, the J call TRBJ2-3, with 9 nucleotides matching TRBD1. The CDR3 is 13 amino acids. Trimming at V came to 7 bases and at J to 4 bases, leaving 3 bases not matched to a gene. Germline V lookup: CDR1 LNHDA, CDR2 SQIVND (reference sequence). The CDR3 protein is CASNRQGADTQYF. The CDR3 nucleotides read TGTGCCAGTAACCGACAGGGGGCAGATACGCAGTATTTT.

A single count supports this clone. V and J are TRBV19 and TRBJ1-2; D ambiguous. Germline loops: CDR1 LNHDA, CDR2 SQIVND (reference sequence). The CDR3 runs 13 residues. The V gene lost 6 bases and the J gene lost 4 bases, with 12 bases spanning the gap. For the CDR3, the DNA is TGTGCCAGTAGAACACGATACCCCTATGGCTACACCTTC. It yields the protein CASRTRYPYGYTF.

V is TRBV10-3 and J is TRBJ2-2; D is uncertain. The germline V and J ends were trimmed by 3 bases and 4 bases, with 6 bases remaining between them. The CDR3 has 13 residues. Germline lookup yields CDR1 ENHRY and CDR2 SYGVKD. The CDR3 bases are TGTGCCATCAGTGAACAGCCCACCGGGGAGCTGTTTTTT. Translating it yields CAISEQPTGELFF.

This clone was counted a single time. The genes are TRBV6-5 and TRBJ1-1; 9 nucleotides match TRBD1. V was pared by 2 bases and J by 3 bases, with 1 base of the junction left unmatched. The CDR3 consists of 14 residues. Per germline, CDR1 MNHEY and CDR2 SVGAGI. CDR3 protein: CASSYRQGDTEAFF. In DNA, the CDR3 is TGTGCCAGCAGTTACCGACAGGGGGACACTGAAGCTTTCTTT.

A few counts support this clone. The chain uses TRBV10-3 and TRBJ1-6; maybe TRBD1 (5 bases). Germline V CDR1 and CDR2: ENHRY, SYGVKD. The CDR3 extends over 15 amino acids. Trimming removed 5 bases at V and 7 bases at J, with 15 bases between. CDR3 loop: CAISSEGLINSPLHF. CDR3 nucleotide sequence: TGTGCCATCAGTTCTGAGGGACTGATAAATTCACCCCTCCACTTT.

The chain recombines TRBV28 with TRBJ1-4; weak D call: TRBD1 (5 bases). V dropped 3 bases and J dropped 4 bases, with 18 bases sitting between them. The CDR3 has 17 amino acids. Germline V lookup: CDR1 MDHEN, CDR2 SYDVKM. The CDR3 bases are TGTGCCAGCAGTTTTTCCTGGCAGGGCCCAGGTAATGAAAAACTGTTTTTT. It codes for CASSFSWQGPGNEKLFF.

The table lists this clone with a few counts. The chain employs TRBV12-3 or TRBV12-4 and TRBJ1-1; D uncertain. Trimming took 6 bases from V and 0 from J, leaving 8 bases between them. This CDR3 contains 13 residues. The CDR3 nucleotides read TGTGCCAGCAGGTCCGGAGTGAACACTGAAGCTTTCTTT. This codes for CASRSGVNTEAFF.

The chain has TRBV9 and TRBJ2-2; D not certain. Germline V gives CDR1 SGDLS, CDR2 YYNGEE. This CDR3 region has 14 residues. V lost 3 bases, J lost 6 bases, and 12 bases lay in between. The CDR3 bases are TGTGCCAGCAGCGCGGTGTTGATCGCCGGGGAGCTGTTTTTT. This encodes CASSAVLIAGELFF.

This chain links TRBV30 with TRBJ2-5, with TRBD2 identical over 7 bases. The trim removed 8 bases at V and 3 bases at J, leaving 3 bases unmatched. Per germline, CDR1 GTSNPN and CDR2 SVGIG (reference sequence). The CDR3 extends over 11 amino acids. The CDR3 is CAGAGEETQYF. The DNA for the CDR3 is TGTGCCGGGGCGGGGGAAGAGACCCAGTACTTC.